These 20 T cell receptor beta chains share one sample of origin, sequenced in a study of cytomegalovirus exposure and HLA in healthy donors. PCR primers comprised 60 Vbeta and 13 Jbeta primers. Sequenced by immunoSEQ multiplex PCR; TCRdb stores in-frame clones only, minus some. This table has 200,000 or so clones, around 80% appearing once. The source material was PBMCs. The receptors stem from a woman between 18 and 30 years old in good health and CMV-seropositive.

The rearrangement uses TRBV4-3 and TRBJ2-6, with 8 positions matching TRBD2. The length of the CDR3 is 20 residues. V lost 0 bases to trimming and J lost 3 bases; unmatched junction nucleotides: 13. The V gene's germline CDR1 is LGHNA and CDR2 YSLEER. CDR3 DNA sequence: TGCGCCAGCAGCCAAGATCCGGCCGGCGGGGGGATCGGTGGGGCCAACGTCCTGACTTTC. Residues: CASSQDPAGGGIGGANVLTF.

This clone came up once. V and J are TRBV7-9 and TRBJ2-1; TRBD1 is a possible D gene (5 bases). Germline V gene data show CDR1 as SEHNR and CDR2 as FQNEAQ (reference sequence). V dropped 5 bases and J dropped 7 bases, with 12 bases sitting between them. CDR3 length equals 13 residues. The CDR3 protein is CASSPAGSNEQFF. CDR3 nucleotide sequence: TGTGCCAGCAGCCCCGCAGGGTCTAATGAGCAGTTCTTC.

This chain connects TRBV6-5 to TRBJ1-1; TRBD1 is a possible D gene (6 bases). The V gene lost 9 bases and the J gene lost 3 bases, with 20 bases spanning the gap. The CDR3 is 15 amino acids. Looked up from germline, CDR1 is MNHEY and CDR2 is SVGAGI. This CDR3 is CASIQTGTSHTEAFF. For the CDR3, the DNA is TGTGCCAGTATACAAACCGGGACATCGCACACTGAAGCTTTCTTT.

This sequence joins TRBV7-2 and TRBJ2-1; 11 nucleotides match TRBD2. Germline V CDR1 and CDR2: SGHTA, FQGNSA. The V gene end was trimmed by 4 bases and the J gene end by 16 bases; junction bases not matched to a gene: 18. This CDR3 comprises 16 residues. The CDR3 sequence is CASSWTRAASGGFYFF. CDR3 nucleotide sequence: TGTGCCAGCAGCTGGACTAGGGCGGCTAGCGGGGGGTTTTACTTCTTC.

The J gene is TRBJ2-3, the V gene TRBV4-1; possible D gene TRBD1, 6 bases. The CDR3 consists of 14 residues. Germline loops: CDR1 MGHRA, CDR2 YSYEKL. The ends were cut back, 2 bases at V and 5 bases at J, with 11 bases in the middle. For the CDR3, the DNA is TGCGCCAGCAGCCAAATGGGGGCGGGAGATACGCAGTATTTT. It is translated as CASSQMGAGDTQYF.

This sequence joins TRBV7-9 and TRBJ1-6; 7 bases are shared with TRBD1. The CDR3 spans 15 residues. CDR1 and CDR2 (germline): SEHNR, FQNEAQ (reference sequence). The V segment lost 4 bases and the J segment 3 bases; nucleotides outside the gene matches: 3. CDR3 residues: CASSSWDSYNSPLHF. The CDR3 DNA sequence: TGTGCCAGCAGCTCATGGGACAGCTATAATTCACCCCTCCACTTT.

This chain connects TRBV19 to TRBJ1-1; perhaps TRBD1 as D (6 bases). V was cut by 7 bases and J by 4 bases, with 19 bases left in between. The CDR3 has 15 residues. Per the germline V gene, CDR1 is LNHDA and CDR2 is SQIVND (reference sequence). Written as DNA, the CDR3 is TGTGCCAGTATGGTCAGACCCACAGGGTCCACTGAAGCTTTCTTT. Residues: CASMVRPTGSTEAFF. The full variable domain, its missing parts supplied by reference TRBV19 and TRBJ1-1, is DGGITQSPKYLFRKEGQNVTLSCEQNLNHDAMYWYRQDPGQGLRLIYYSQIVNDFQKGDIAEGYSVSREKKESFPLTVTSAQKNPTAFYLCASMVRPTGSTEAFFGQGTRLTVV.

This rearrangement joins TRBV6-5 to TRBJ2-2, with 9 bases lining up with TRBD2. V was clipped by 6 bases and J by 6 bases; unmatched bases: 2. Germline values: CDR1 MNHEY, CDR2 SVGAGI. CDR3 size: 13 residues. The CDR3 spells CASSRLAAGELFF. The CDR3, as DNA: TGTGCCAGCAGCCGACTAGCGGCCGGGGAGCTGTTTTTT.

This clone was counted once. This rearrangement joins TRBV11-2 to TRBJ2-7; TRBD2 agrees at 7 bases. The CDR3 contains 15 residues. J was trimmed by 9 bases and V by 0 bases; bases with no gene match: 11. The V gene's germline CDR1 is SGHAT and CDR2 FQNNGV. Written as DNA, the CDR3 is TGTGCCAGCAGCTTAGATGGGACTAATGGCCGGGGGCAGTACGTC. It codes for CASSLDGTNGRGQYV.

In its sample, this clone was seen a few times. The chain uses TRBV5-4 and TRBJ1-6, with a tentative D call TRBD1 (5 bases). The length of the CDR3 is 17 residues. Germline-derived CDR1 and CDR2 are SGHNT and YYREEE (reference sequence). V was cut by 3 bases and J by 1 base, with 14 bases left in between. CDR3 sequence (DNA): TGTGCCAGCAGCTGGAGCCTCCGGGGGTCCTATAATTCACCCCTCCACTTT. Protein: CASSWSLRGSYNSPLHF.

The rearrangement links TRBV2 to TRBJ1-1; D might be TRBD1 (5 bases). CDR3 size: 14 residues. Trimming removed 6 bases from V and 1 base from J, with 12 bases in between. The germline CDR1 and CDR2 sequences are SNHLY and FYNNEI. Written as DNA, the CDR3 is TGTGCCAGCAGGGAATTCAGGGAGAACACTGAAGCTTTCTTT. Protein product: CASREFRENTEAFF. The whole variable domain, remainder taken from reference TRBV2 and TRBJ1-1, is EPEVTQTPSHQVTQMGQEVILRCVPISNHLYFYWYRQILGQKVEFLVSFYNNEISEKSEIFDDQFSVERPDGSNFTLKIRSTKLEDSAMYFCASREFRENTEAFFGQGTRLTVV.

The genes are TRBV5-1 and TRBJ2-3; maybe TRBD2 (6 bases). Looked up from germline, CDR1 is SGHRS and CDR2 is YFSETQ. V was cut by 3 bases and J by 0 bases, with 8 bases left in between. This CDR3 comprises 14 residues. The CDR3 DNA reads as TGCGCCAGCAGCTATGGGACTAGCACAGATACGCAGTATTTT. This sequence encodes CASSYGTSTDTQYF.

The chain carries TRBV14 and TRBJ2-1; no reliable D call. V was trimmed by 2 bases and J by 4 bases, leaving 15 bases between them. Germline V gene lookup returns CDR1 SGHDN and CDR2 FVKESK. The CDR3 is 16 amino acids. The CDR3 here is CASSQIDSRRYNEQFF. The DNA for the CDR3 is TGTGCCAGCAGCCAAATTGACTCCCGGCGATACAATGAGCAGTTCTTC.

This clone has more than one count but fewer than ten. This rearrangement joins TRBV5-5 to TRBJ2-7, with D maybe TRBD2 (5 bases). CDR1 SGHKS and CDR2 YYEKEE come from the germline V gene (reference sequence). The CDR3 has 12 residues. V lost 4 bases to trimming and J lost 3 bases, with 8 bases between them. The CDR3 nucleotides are TGTGCCAGCAGCACTAGGAACTACGAGCAGTACTTC. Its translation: CASSTRNYEQYF.

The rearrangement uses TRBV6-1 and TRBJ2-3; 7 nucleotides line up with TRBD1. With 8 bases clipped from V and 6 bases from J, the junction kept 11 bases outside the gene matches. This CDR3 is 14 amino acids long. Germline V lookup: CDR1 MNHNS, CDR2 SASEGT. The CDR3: CASQNRGRVDTQYF. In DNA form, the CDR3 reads TGTGCCAGCCAGAACAGGGGCAGGGTTGATACGCAGTATTTT.

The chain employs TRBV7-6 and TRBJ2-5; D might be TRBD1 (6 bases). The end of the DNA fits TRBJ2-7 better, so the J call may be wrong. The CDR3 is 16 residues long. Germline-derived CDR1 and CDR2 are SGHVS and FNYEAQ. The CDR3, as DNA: TGTGCCAGCAGCTCCACGAAGGGGGTTCCCTCCTACGAGCAGTACTTC. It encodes CASSSTKGVPSYEQYF.

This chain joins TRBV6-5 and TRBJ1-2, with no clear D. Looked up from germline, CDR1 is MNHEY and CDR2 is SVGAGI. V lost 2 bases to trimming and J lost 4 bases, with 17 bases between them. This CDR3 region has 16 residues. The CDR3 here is CASSYQPTDHTYGYTF. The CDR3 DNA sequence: TGTGCCAGCAGTTACCAACCAACCGATCACACCTATGGCTACACCTTC.

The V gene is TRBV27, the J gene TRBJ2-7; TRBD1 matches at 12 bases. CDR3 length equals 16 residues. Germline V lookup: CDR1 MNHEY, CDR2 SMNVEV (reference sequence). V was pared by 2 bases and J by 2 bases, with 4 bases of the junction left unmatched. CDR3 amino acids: CASSLTGTGGPYEQYF. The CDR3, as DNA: TGTGCCAGCAGTTTAACCGGGACAGGGGGCCCCTACGAGCAGTACTTC.

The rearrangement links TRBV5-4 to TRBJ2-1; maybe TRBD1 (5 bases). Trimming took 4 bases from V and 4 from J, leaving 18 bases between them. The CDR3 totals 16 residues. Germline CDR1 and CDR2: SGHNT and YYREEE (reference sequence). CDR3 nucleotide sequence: TGTGCCAGCAGCCCGAAAGAGAGACAGCTATACAATGAGCAGTTCTTC. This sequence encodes CASSPKERQLYNEQFF. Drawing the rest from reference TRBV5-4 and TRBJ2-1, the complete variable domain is ETGVTQSPTHLIKTRGQQVTLRCSSQSGHNTVSWYQQALGQGPQFIFQYYREEENGRGNFPPRFSGLQFPNYSSELNVNALELDDSALYLCASSPKERQLYNEQFFGPGTRLTVL.

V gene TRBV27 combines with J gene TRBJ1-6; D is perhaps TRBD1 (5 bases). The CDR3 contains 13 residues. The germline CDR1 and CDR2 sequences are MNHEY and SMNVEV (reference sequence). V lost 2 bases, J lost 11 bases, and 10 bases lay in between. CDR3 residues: CASSLQGYAPLHF. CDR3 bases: TGTGCCAGCAGTTTACAGGGCTATGCACCCCTCCACTTT.